This entry lists 27 T cell receptor beta chains sequenced from one sample in a study of blood T cell repertoires in COVID-19. The protocol was immunoSEQ multiplex PCR, while the TCRdb copy is restricted to in-frame clones and leaves out a portion. The sample holds approximately 50,000 clones, under 95% seen once. The specimen was peripheral blood. These TCRs come from a human donor in a cohort sampled during active COVID-19.

The chain carries TRBV12-3 or TRBV12-4 and TRBJ1-5; 10 bases match TRBD1. Losses at the gene ends were 5 bases for V and 11 bases for J; bases not matched to a gene: 3. This CDR3 contains 12 residues. The CDR3 DNA follows: TGTGCCAGCAGTGACAGGGGGCAAGCCCAGCATTTT. The encoded protein is CASSDRGQAQHF.

The chain employs TRBV9 and TRBJ2-7; 10 bases agree with TRBD2. Trimming at V came to 0 bases and at J to 2 bases, leaving 5 bases not matched to a gene. CDR3 length equals 16 residues. The germline V gene has CDR1 SGDLS and CDR2 YYNGEE. The CDR3 loop reads CASSVGSSGRAYEQYF. DNA of the CDR3: TGTGCCAGCAGCGTAGGCTCCAGCGGGAGGGCCTACGAGCAGTACTTC.

This chain links TRBV24-1 with TRBJ1-2; a weak D match, TRBD1 (5 bases). Germline CDR1 is KGHDR and CDR2 is SFDVKD. This CDR3 has 13 amino acids. V lost 5 bases and J 4 bases, leaving 10 bases between the germline ends. CDR3 amino acids: CATSAIGGYGYTF. For the CDR3, the DNA is TGTGCCACCAGTGCCATCGGGGGCTATGGCTACACCTTC.

The rearrangement links TRBV5-1 to TRBJ1-2; TRBD1 aligns across 8 bases. J was trimmed by 2 bases and V by 4 bases; bases with no gene match: 7. This CDR3 is 15 amino acids long. Germline CDR1 and CDR2: SGHRS and YFSETQ. CDR3 residues: CASSRRTGRNYGYTF. The CDR3 DNA is TGCGCCAGCAGCAGAAGGACAGGGCGAAACTATGGCTACACCTTC.

The chain has TRBV28 and TRBJ2-7, with a tentative D call TRBD1 (5 bases). V dropped 1 base and J dropped 1 base, with 11 bases sitting between them. The CDR3 runs 15 residues. Germline CDR1 and CDR2: MDHEN and SYDVKM. CDR3 residues: CASSLLAGKSYEQYF. CDR3 DNA: TGTGCCAGCAGTTTATTAGCAGGGAAGTCCTACGAGCAGTACTTC. The whole variable domain, filled in from reference TRBV28 and TRBJ2-7, reads DVKVTQSSRYLVKRTGEKVFLECVQDMDHENMFWYRQDPGLGLRLIYFSYDVKMKEKGDIPEGYSVSREKKERFSLILESASTNQTSMYLCASSLLAGKSYEQYFGPGTRLTVT.

J is TRBJ2-6 and V is TRBV12-5; 7 bases are a match to TRBD1. The CDR3 has 19 amino acids. CDR1 and CDR2 (germline): LGHNT, FRNRAP. Unmatched junction bases numbered 12, after V lost 0 bases and J lost 4 bases. In DNA form, the CDR3 reads TGTGCTAGTGGTTTGGTACGCTGGACAGGTTCTTCCGGGGCCAACGTCCTGACTTTC. This gives the protein CASGLVRWTGSSGANVLTF.

The V and J genes are TRBV19 and TRBJ1-1; 7 positions match TRBD1. The CDR3 has 16 amino acids. Germline values: CDR1 LNHDA, CDR2 SQIVND (reference sequence). With V trimmed by 3 bases and J by 1 base, 8 bases remained unmatched. The CDR3 DNA reads TGTGCCAGTAGTATCCAGGGGGTAACCTCGAACACTGAAGCTTTCTTT. Amino acids: CASSIQGVTSNTEAFF.

The chain uses TRBV19 and TRBJ1-5; D is perhaps TRBD1 (5 bases). CDR1 and CDR2 from the germline V gene are LNHDA and SQIVND (reference sequence). The CDR3 consists of 15 residues. The V and J ends lost 5 bases and 4 bases respectively, with 15 bases between them. CDR3 in DNA: TGTGCCAGTAGTTGGGGACGGGGGGGTAATCAGCCCCAGCATTTT. Its translation is CASSWGRGGNQPQHF.

The genes are TRBV5-5 and TRBJ1-2; D uncertain. There are 13 residues in the CDR3. V was trimmed by 2 bases and J by 6 bases, leaving 11 bases between them. The germline gives CDR1 SGHKS, CDR2 YYEKEE (reference sequence). CDR3 bases: TGTGCCAGCAGCTTTTTACATAGCAATGGCTACACCTTC. This translates into CASSFLHSNGYTF.

This clone is labeled large. For the CDR3, the DNA is TGTGCCAGCAGCCCAAAGGGACAGAACTCTGGGGCCAACGTCCTGACTTTC. As protein: CASSPKGQNSGANVLTF. The chain recombines TRBV7-9 with TRBJ2-6, with 7 positions matching TRBD1. Looked up from germline, CDR1 is SEHNR and CDR2 is FQNEAQ (reference sequence). The junction had 7 bases not matched to a gene; V was cut back by 5 bases and J by 0 bases. The length of the CDR3 is 17 residues.

In this sample, this clone turned up a few times. The chain combines TRBV12-5 with TRBJ2-3; D unclear. This CDR3 has 14 amino acids. From germline, CDR1 is LGHNT and CDR2 FRNRAP. V was trimmed by 2 bases and J by 4 bases, leaving 10 bases between them. The CDR3 sequence: CASGLNARADTQYF. DNA of the CDR3: TGTGCTAGTGGTTTGAACGCCCGGGCAGATACGCAGTATTTT.

The rearrangement uses TRBV5-1 and TRBJ2-1, with D possibly matching TRBD1 (6 bases). V lost 0 bases to trimming and J lost 4 bases, with 17 bases between them. This CDR3 region has 17 residues. Looked up from germline, CDR1 is SGHRS and CDR2 is YFSETQ. CDR3 DNA: TGCGCCAGCAGCTTGGGGGCGGGTCCCAGGGGATACAATGAGCAGTTCTTC. Translated, it gives CASSLGAGPRGYNEQFF.

V and J are TRBV10-3 and TRBJ1-1; the D gene is possibly TRBD1 (5 bases). CDR1 and CDR2 from the germline V gene are ENHRY and SYGVKD. The CDR3 has 11 residues. The germline V and J ends were trimmed by 11 bases and 4 bases, with 11 bases remaining between them. The CDR3 loop reads CASSTGTEAFF. The DNA for the CDR3 is TGTGCCTCCTCAACAGGCACTGAAGCTTTCTTT.

The chain combines TRBV3-1 (or the pseudogene TRBV3-2) with TRBJ2-2; 9 nucleotides match TRBD1. After removal of 0 bases from V and 2 bases from J, the junction contained 10 bases not matched to a gene. CDR1 is LGHDT and CDR2 is YNNKEL in the germline V gene (reference sequence). The CDR3 is 19 amino acids. In nucleotides, the CDR3 is TGTGCCAGCAGCCAAGAATACAGGGGGCGCCGTATTAACACCGGGGAGCTGTTTTTT. Protein product: CASSQEYRGRRINTGELFF.

In its sample, this clone was seen once. This chain connects TRBV5-1 to TRBJ2-2, with 7 bases fitting TRBD2. V was clipped by 1 base and J by 4 bases; unmatched bases: 1. Germline values: CDR1 SGHRS, CDR2 YFSETQ. The CDR3 has 14 amino acids. The CDR3 coding sequence is TGCGCCAGCAGCTTGTCGGGAGGCACCGGGGAGCTGTTTTTT. Its translation: CASSLSGGTGELFF.

This clone has just one count. The chain links TRBV20-1 to TRBJ2-1; 12 bases are shared with TRBD2. The junction had 5 bases not matched to a gene; V was cut back by 3 bases and J by 8 bases. The CDR3 has 14 amino acids. The germline V gene has CDR1 DFQATT and CDR2 SNEGSKA (reference sequence). CDR3 region: CSASTSGRTDEQFF. CDR3 sequence (DNA): TGCAGTGCTAGTACTAGCGGGAGGACGGATGAGCAGTTCTTC.

CDR3 amino acids: CASSTLGHSRSNQPQHF. CDR3 DNA: TGTGCCAGTAGTACTTTAGGACATTCACGTAGCAATCAGCCCCAGCATTTT. This chain joins TRBV19 and TRBJ1-5, with D perhaps TRBD1 (5 bases). The CDR3 runs to 17 residues. Germline V gives CDR1 LNHDA, CDR2 SQIVND (reference sequence). The V and J ends lost 4 bases and 0 bases respectively, with 16 bases between them.

This rearrangement joins TRBV10-2 to TRBJ2-7; 7 nucleotides line up with TRBD1. V was pared by 2 bases and J by 2 bases, with 3 bases of the junction left unmatched. Looked up from germline, CDR1 is WSHSY and CDR2 is SAAADI. This CDR3 is built from 14 residues. In DNA form, the CDR3 reads TGCGCCAGCAGTGAGGACAGGGTTCCCTACGAGCAGTACTTC. This translates into CASSEDRVPYEQYF.

This chain uses TRBV5-1 with TRBJ2-2; 7 bases line up with TRBD1. The CDR3 runs to 14 residues. V shed 4 bases and J 5 bases; nucleotides not matched to a gene: 5. From germline, CDR1 is SGHRS and CDR2 YFSETQ. The CDR3 is CASSRDRVTGELFF. The CDR3 region has the DNA TGCGCCAGCAGCCGAGACAGGGTTACCGGGGAGCTGTTTTTT.

This chain joins TRBV2 and TRBJ2-3; TRBD2 matches 12 bases. The CDR3 totals 15 residues. Germline CDR1 is SNHLY and CDR2 is FYNNEI. The junction had 7 bases not matched to a gene; V was cut back by 6 bases and J by 6 bases. The CDR3 DNA reads as TGTGCCAGCAGAATGCTAGCGGGAGGGGAGGATACGCAGTATTTT. Protein product: CASRMLAGGEDTQYF.

V and J are TRBV2 and TRBJ1-4; D perhaps matches TRBD1 (5 bases). Trimming pared 7 bases from V and 11 bases from J, leaving 14 bases between. Germline V CDR1 and CDR2: SNHLY, FYNNEI. The CDR3 length is 12 residues. CDR3 residues: CASIRGEEKLFF. The CDR3 region has the DNA TGTGCCAGCATCCGAGGGGAGGAGAAACTGTTTTTT.

About this clone itself: The DNA is left out, because the CDR3 cannot be placed on it with certainty; the CDR3 is given as TCRdb lists it. The gene calls are TRBV27 and TRBJ2-5; the DNA was not used to check the table's D call, TRBD2. The length of the CDR3 is 16 amino acids, counting both ends. CDR1 MNHEY and CDR2 SMNVEV come from the germline V gene (reference sequence). The chain's CDR3 is CASSSSTSGTGETQYF.

A note on this clone: Distinct nucleotide sequences in the sample also encode this CDR3. This chain joins TRBV5-1 and TRBJ2-5; TRBD2 aligns across 8 bases. Germline CDR1 and CDR2: SGHRS and YFSETQ. With 5 bases clipped from V and 2 bases from J, the junction kept 8 bases outside the gene matches. The length of the CDR3 is 15 residues. CDR3 residues: CASSEGTSGQETQYF. The CDR3 DNA reads as TGCGCCAGCAGTGAGGGCACTAGCGGACAAGAGACCCAGTACTTC. Using reference TRBV5-1 and TRBJ2-5 for the parts outside the CDR3, the full variable domain is KAGVTQTPRYLIKTRGQQVTLSCSPISGHRSVSWYQQTPGQGLQFLFEYFSETQRNKGNFPGRFSGRQFSNSRSEMNVSTLELGDSALYLCASSEGTSGQETQYFGPGTRLLVL.

This chain uses TRBV2 with TRBJ1-2, with 7 nucleotides matching TRBD1. V was clipped by 5 bases and J by 4 bases; unmatched bases: 10. CDR1 and CDR2 (germline): SNHLY, FYNNEI. The CDR3 covers 15 residues. This CDR3 is CASSRGQETGYGYTF. The CDR3 DNA reads as TGTGCCAGCAGTAGAGGACAGGAAACTGGCTATGGCTACACCTTC.

The chain recombines TRBV11-3 with TRBJ1-4; a possible D gene is TRBD1 (6 bases). The CDR3 totals 15 residues. The germline CDR1 and CDR2 sequences are SGHNT and YENEEA. V lost 4 bases, J lost 6 bases, and 15 bases lay in between. The CDR3 DNA reads as TGTGCCAGCAGCTGGGGAGGGGGTAATGATGAAAAACTGTTTTTT. Translating it yields CASSWGGGNDEKLFF.

This clone was counted once. The rearrangement links TRBV5-5 to TRBJ2-7, with 10 bases aligning to TRBD1. This CDR3 is built from 15 residues. The V segment lost 0 bases and the J segment 4 bases; nucleotides outside the gene matches: 4. CDR1 is SGHKS, CDR2 YYEKEE, per germline (reference sequence). The CDR3 is CASSLVDRGTYEQYV. The DNA of the CDR3 is TGTGCCAGCAGCTTGGTGGACAGGGGGACTTACGAGCAGTACGTC.

CDR3 protein: CASGLAGGYQETQYF. As DNA, the CDR3 is TGTGCCAGCGGTCTAGCGGGAGGGTACCAAGAGACCCAGTACTTC. This sequence joins TRBV6-5 and TRBJ2-5, with 12 bases fitting TRBD2. The CDR3 has 15 amino acids. V shed 8 bases and J 0 bases; nucleotides not matched to a gene: 4. The germline CDR1 and CDR2 sequences are MNHEY and SVGAGI.